The present T cell receptor beta chain was sequenced within a study of immune cell composition in non-small cell lung cancer. Study summary: Most cases were lung adenocarcinoma or squamous cell carcinoma.

V dropped 4 bases and J dropped 4; count of bases not matched to a gene: 8. The germline V gene encodes CDR1 GTSNPN and CDR2 SVGIG (reference sequence). This CDR3 contains 15 residues. Comment on this clone: Its target is unknown.

Clones were read by immunoSEQ multiplex PCR, and TCRdb kept only the in-frame ones, dropping some. The sample records thousands of clones, about 64% being singletons. The study, taken as a whole, reports: Smoking pack-years did not significantly correlate with tumour TCR-beta clonality. Shared sequences between tumour-reactive and dominant in vivo clones were not proven.

This sequence originates from a human donor with non-small cell lung cancer. The sample comprised lung tumor tissue. The chain links TRBV30 to TRBJ2-3; 10 bases align to TRBD2. Here the CDR3 reads CAWNRLAGAADTQYF. The CDR3 bases are TGTGCCTGGAATCGGCTAGCGGGAGCGGCAGATACGCAGTATTTT. The full variable domain, rest sourced from reference TRBV30 and TRBJ2-3, is SQTIHQWPATLVQPVGSPLSLECTVEGTSNPNLYWYRQAAGRGLQLLFYSVGIGQISSEVPQNLSASRPQDRQFILSSKKLLLSDSGFYLCAWNRLAGAADTQYFGPGTRLTVL.